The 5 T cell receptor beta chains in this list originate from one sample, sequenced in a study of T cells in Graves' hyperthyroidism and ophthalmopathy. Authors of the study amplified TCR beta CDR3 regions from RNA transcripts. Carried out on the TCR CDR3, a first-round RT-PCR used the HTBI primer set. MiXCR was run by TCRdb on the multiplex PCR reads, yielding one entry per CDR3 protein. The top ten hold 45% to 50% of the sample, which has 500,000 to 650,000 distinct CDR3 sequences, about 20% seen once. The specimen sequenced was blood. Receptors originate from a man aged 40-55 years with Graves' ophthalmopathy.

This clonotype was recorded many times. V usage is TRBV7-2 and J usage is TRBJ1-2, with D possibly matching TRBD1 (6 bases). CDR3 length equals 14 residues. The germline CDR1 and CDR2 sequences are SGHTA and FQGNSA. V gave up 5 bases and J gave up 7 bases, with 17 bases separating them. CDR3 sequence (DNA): TGTGCCAGCAGCCGGGACGTGGGGGCGGGTGGCTACACCTTC. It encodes CASSRDVGAGGYTF.

This CDR3 is CASSLGKGASSEAFF. As DNA, the CDR3 is TGCGCCAGCAGCTTGGGTAAGGGGGCTAGCTCTGAAGCTTTCTTT. The chain combines TRBV5-1 with TRBJ1-1; 7 bases agree with TRBD1. There are 15 residues in the CDR3. Germline CDR1 and CDR2: SGHRS and YFSETQ. With V trimmed by 0 bases and J by 6 bases, 8 bases remained unmatched.

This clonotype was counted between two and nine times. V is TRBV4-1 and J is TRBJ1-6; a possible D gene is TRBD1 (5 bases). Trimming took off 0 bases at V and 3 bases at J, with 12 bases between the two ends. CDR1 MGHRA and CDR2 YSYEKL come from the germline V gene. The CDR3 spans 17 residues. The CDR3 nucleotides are TGCGCCAGCAGCCAAGACAGGGACTGGGGCTATAATTCACCCCTCCACTTT. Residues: CASSQDRDWGYNSPLHF.

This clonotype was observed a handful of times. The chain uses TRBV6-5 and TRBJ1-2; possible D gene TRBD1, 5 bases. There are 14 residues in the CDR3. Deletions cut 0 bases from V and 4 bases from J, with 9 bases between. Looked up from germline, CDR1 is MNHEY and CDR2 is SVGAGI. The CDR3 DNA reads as TGTGCCAGCAGTTACTCACCTAGGGGCTATGGCTACACCTTC. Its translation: CASSYSPRGYGYTF.

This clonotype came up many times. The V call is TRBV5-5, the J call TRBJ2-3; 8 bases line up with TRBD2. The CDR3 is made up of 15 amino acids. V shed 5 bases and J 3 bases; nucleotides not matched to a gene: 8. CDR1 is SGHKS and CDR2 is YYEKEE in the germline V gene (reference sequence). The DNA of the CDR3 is TGTGCCAGCAGACCGAGCGGGGGTAGTACAGATACGCAGTATTTT. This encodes CASRPSGGSTDTQYF. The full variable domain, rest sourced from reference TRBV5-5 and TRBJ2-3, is DAGVTQSPTHLIKTRGQQVTLRCSPISGHKSVSWYQQVLGQGPQFIFQYYEKEERGRGNFPDRFSARQFPNYSSELNVNALLLGDSALYLCASRPSGGSTDTQYFGPGTRLTVL.